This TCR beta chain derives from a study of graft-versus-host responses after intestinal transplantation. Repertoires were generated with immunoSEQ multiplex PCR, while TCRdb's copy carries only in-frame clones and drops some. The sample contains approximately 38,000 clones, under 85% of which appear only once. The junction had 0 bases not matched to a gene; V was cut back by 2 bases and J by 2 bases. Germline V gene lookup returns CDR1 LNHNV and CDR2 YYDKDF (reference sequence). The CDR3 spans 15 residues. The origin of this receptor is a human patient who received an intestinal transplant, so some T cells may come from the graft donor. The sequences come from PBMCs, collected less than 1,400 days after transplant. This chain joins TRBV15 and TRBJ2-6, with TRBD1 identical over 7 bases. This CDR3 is CATSRTGAGANVLTF. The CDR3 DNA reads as TGTGCCACCAGCAGAACAGGGGCTGGGGCCAACGTCCTGACTTTC.